The sequence of this TCR beta chain was determined in a study of T-cell reconstitution after alpha-beta-depleted transplantation in children. Trimming stripped 1 base from V and 0 bases from J, with 15 bases between. This CDR3 is built from 17 residues. Germline assignment: CDR1 SGHTA and CDR2 FQGNSA. Using unique molecular identifiers, the investigators prepared the TCRbeta library. MiXCR, applied by TCRdb to the PCR reads, yields one record per CDR3 protein. This table has approximately 590,000 distinct CDR3 sequences, 8% to 11% appearing once. The TCR originated in a human donor who donated a stem cell graft to a child with acute myeloid leukemia. The source material was PBMCs from the stem cell graft donor, sampled from the stem cell graft. The chain links TRBV7-2 to TRBJ1-2, with a tentative D call TRBD1 (5 bases). Here the CDR3 reads CASSLVGGIISNYGYTF. CDR3 sequence (DNA): TGTGCCAGCAGCTTAGTGGGGGGGATCATCTCTAACTATGGCTACACCTTC.